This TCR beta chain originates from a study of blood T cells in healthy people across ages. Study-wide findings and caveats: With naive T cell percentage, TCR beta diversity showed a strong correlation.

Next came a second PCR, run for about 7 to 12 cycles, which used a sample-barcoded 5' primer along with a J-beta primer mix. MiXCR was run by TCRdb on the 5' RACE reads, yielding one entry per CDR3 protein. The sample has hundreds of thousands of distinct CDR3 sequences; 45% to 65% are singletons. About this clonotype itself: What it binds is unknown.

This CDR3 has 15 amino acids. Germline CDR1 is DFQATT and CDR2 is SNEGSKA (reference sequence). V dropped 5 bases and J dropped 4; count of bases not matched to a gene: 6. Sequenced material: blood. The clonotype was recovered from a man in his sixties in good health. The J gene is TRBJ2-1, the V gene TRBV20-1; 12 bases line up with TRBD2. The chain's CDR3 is CSASPGTSGYNEQFF. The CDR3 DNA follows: TGCAGTGCTTCCCCTGGGACTAGCGGGTACAATGAGCAGTTCTTC.